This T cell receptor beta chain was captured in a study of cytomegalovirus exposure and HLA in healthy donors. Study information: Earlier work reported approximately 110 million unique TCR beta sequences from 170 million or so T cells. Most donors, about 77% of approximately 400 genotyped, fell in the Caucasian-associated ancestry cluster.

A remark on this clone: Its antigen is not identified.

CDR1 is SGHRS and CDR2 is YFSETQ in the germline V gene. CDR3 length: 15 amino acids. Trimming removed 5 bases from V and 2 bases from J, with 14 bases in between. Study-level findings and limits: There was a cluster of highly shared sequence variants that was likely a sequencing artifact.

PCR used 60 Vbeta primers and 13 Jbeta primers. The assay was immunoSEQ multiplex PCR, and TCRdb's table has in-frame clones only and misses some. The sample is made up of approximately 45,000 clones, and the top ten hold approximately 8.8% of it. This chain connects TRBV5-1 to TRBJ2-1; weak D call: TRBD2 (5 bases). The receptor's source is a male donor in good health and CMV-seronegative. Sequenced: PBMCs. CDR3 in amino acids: CASSAGFGTYNEQFF. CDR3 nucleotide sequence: TGCGCCAGCAGTGCGGGTTTTGGAACCTACAATGAGCAGTTCTTC.